Presented here are 6 T cell receptor beta chains from one specimen sequenced in a study of PD-1 blockade in classical Hodgkin lymphoma (dated by TCRdb to the early 2020s). Receptor libraries were prepared by the immunoSEQ multiplex PCR assay. What TCRdb holds here is the immuneACCESS table cut down to in-frame rearrangements. Part of the clones is not present; checked against another copy, under half of the missing clones reflect an unresolved V gene, and the others are unexplained. The sample data list more than 12,000 clones, and more than 70% of these were observed just once. The top ten clonotypes cover about 4.5% of the sample. This specimen's time point label, interpreted: cycle 1 day 1 (C1D1), immediately before nivolumab initiation. Every trial patient had relapsed after autologous stem cell transplantation, and cohorts A, B and C differed in prior brentuximab vedotin exposure. Sequenced here: peripheral blood mononuclear cells (PBMCs), sampled at baseline. Receptor source: a human donor with classical Hodgkin lymphoma.

V is TRBV5-6 and J is TRBJ2-2; the match to TRBD1 covers 9 bases. The CDR3 totals 17 residues. With V trimmed by 4 bases and J by 5 bases, 12 bases remained unmatched. Germline values: CDR1 SGHDT, CDR2 YYEEEE. CDR3 amino acids: CASSVSGTGWRTGELFF. In DNA form, the CDR3 reads TGTGCCAGCAGCGTTTCCGGGACAGGGTGGAGAACCGGGGAGCTGTTTTTT. Together with reference TRBV5-6 and TRBJ2-2, the CDR3 gives the full variable domain: DAGVTQSPTHLIKTRGQQVTLRCSPKSGHDTVSWYQQALGQGPQFIFQYYEEEERQRGNFPDRFSGHQFPNYSSELNVNALLLGDSALYLCASSVSGTGWRTGELFFGEGSRLTVL.

The rearrangement uses TRBV10-3 and TRBJ2-7; D is undetermined. CDR1 and CDR2 (germline): ENHRY, SYGVKD. The CDR3 has 8 residues. Deletions cut 2 bases from V and 11 bases from J, with 1 base between. Written as DNA, the CDR3 is TGTGCCATCAGTGAGGAGTACTTC. This gives the protein CAISEEYF.

The V and J genes are TRBV28 and TRBJ2-1, with 8 bases matching TRBD1. V was clipped by 7 bases and J by 6 bases; unmatched bases: 5. This CDR3 comprises 13 residues. CDR1 and CDR2 from the germline V gene are MDHEN and SYDVKM. The CDR3: CASTGGRGNEQFF. Written as DNA, the CDR3 is TGTGCCAGCACAGGGGGCCGAGGCAATGAGCAGTTCTTC.

The J gene is TRBJ2-1, the V gene TRBV19, with TRBD2 matching 11 bases. The trim removed 5 bases at V and 4 bases at J, leaving 7 bases unmatched. Germline CDR1 LNHDA, CDR2 SQIVND (reference sequence). This CDR3 has 16 residues. CDR3 bases: TGTGCCAGTAGTCTTATAGCGGGAGGGGGTTACAATGAGCAGTTCTTC. Translation gives CASSLIAGGGYNEQFF.

The V gene is TRBV27, the J gene TRBJ1-1, with a possible D match to TRBD1 (5 bases). The CDR3 is 13 amino acids. CDR1 is MNHEY, CDR2 SMNVEV, per germline (reference sequence). Trimming removed 0 bases from V and 5 bases from J, with 7 bases in between. Written as DNA, the CDR3 is TGTGCCAGCAGTTTATCAAAGGGGACTGAAGCTTTCTTT. Protein: CASSLSKGTEAFF.

This sequence joins TRBV10-3 and TRBJ2-5; tentative D call: TRBD1 (7 bases). Germline lookup yields CDR1 ENHRY and CDR2 SYGVKD. Trimming removed 6 bases from V and 5 bases from J, with 13 bases in between. This CDR3 contains 13 residues. CDR3 residues: CAIRQGGEETQYF. CDR3 nucleotide sequence: TGTGCCATCAGGCAGGGGGGAGAGGAGACCCAGTACTTC.